The 4 T cell receptor beta chains reported below all come from one sample, sequenced in a study of shared clonotypes between healthy human individuals. Only in-frame clones appear in the TCRdb table, and some are missing; sequencing was by immunoSEQ multiplex PCR. Of some 980,000 clones listed, approximately 80% are singletons. Sequencing was performed on memory CD4+ T cells sorted from blood. The sample's subset: CD45RA-negative fraction. These receptors all come from a man between 18 and 35 years old in good health.

This sequence joins TRBV18 and TRBJ1-3; D gene unclear. Germline values: CDR1 KGHSH, CDR2 LQKENI. V shed 6 bases and J shed 0 bases, with 12 bases lying between them. This CDR3 has 15 residues. The CDR3 loop is CASSKAGSSGNTIYF. CDR3 nucleotides: TGTGCCAGCTCGAAGGCTGGTTCCTCTGGAAACACCATATATTTT. Full variable domain (rest looked up from reference TRBV18 and TRBJ1-3): NAGVMQNPRHLVRRRGQEARLRCSPMKGHSHVYWYRQLPEEGLKFMVYLQKENIIDESGMPKERFSAEFPKEGPSILRIQQVVRGDSAAYFCASSKAGSSGNTIYFGEGSWLTVV.

In DNA, the CDR3 is TGTGCCAGCACCCAGGGATGGGGCAGCCAAGAGACCCAGTACTTC. This gives the protein CASTQGWGSQETQYF. This chain uses TRBV11-2 with TRBJ2-5; D is possibly TRBD1 (5 bases). V gave up 7 bases and J gave up 1 base, with 16 bases separating them. This CDR3 contains 15 residues. Germline values: CDR1 SGHAT, CDR2 FQNNGV.

The rearrangement uses TRBV19 and TRBJ1-4; no definite D call. The CDR3 length is 14 residues. V gave up 7 bases and J gave up 8 bases, with 17 bases separating them. Germline values: CDR1 LNHDA, CDR2 SQIVND (reference sequence). CDR3 nucleotide sequence: TGTGCCAGTATGGAGGCCACACAGCCGGAAAAACTGTTTTTT. Its translation: CASMEATQPEKLFF.

This chain uses TRBV6-9 with TRBJ1-1; D not certain. The CDR3 contains 16 residues. With 1 base removed from V and 3 bases from J, the gap between germline ends came to 15 bases. Germline lookup yields CDR1 MNHGY and CDR2 SVAAGI. Here the CDR3 reads CASSYFSGSNDTEAFF. As DNA, the CDR3 is TGTGCCAGCAGTTATTTTAGCGGGAGCAACGACACTGAAGCTTTCTTT.